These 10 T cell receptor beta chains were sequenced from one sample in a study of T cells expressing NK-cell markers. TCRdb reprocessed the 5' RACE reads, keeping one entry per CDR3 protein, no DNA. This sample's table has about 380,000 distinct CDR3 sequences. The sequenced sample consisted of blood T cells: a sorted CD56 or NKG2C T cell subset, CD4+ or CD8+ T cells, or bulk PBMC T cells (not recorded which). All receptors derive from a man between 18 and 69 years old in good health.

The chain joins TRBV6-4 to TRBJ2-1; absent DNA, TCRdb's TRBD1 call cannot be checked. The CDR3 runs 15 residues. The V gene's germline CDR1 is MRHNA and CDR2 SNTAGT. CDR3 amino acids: CASRSRGFAYNEQFF.

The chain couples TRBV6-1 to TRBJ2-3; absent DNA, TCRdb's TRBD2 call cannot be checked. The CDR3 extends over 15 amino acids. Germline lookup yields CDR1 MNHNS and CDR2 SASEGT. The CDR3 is CASSIQSQRRDTQYF.

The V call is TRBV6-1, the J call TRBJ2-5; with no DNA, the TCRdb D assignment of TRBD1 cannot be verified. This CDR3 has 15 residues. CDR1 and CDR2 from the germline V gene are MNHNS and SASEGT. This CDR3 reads CASIARDPGRETQYF.

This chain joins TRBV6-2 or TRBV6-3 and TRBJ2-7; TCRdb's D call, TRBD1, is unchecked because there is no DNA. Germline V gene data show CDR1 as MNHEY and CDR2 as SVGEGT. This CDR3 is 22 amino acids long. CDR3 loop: CASLGQLSHRSQRGDPSYEQYF.

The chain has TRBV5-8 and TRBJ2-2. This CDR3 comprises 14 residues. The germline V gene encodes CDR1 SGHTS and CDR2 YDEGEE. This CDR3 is CASSYTANTGELFF.

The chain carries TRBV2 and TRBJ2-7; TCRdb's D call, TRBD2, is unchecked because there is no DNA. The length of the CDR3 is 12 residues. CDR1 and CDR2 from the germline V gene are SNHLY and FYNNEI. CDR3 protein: CATETEAYEQYF.

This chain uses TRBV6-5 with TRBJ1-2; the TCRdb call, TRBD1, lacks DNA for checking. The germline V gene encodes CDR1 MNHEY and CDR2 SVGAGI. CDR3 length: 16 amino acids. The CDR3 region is CASSTPDSLSRNGYTF.

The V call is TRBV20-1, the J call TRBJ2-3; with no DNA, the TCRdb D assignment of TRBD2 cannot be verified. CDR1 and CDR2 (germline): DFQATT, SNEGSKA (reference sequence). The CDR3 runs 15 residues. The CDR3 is CSASGLALSTDTQYF.

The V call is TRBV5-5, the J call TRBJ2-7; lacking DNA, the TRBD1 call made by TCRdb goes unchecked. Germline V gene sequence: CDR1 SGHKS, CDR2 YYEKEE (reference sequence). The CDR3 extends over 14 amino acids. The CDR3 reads CASSLLQGADEQYF.

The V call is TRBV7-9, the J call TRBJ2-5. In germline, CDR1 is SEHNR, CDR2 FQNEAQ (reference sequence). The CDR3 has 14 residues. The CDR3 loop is CASSEAGLGETQYF.